Below are 29 T cell receptor beta chains sequenced from a single sample in a study of T cell changes during pregnancy in multiple sclerosis. Using immunoSEQ multiplex PCR, the repertoire was profiled, and TCRdb retains in-frame clones only, with some absent. The sample yields tens of thousands of clones, 85% to 95% seen once. The sequences come from CD8+ T cells from peripheral blood mononuclear cells, collected in the third trimester of pregnancy. The receptors derive from a female donor in good health, enrolled as a control in a pregnancy study.

The J gene is TRBJ1-5, the V gene TRBV11-2, with 7 bases identical to TRBD1. The CDR3 has 15 residues. V shed 3 bases, J shed 3 bases, and the junction held 5 bases outside the gene matches. CDR1 and CDR2 from the germline V gene are SGHAT and FQNNGV. CDR3 nucleotides: TGTGCCAGCAGCTTGGGACAGTACTACAATCAGCCCCAGCATTTT. Translating gives CASSLGQYYNQPQHF.

The J gene is TRBJ1-6, the V gene TRBV9, with D possibly being TRBD1 (5 bases). The germline V gene encodes CDR1 SGDLS and CDR2 YYNGEE. The CDR3 has 14 amino acids. The V end was cut by 0 bases, the J end by 7 bases, with 8 bases between. CDR3 coding DNA: TGTGCCAGCAGCGTAGGGGCAGGGAATTCACCCCTCCACTTT. Protein: CASSVGAGNSPLHF.

V gene TRBV9 combines with J gene TRBJ1-1; D perhaps matches TRBD1 (5 bases). This CDR3 contains 15 residues. Germline values: CDR1 SGDLS, CDR2 YYNGEE. Trimming removed 4 bases from V and 1 base from J, with 14 bases in between. In nucleotides, the CDR3 is TGTGCCAGCAGCCCCTCGGGGGTTGGGAACACTGAAGCTTTCTTT. Translating it yields CASSPSGVGNTEAFF.

This clone was detected once. V usage is TRBV4-1 and J usage is TRBJ2-2; D is possibly TRBD2 (6 bases). Germline V gives CDR1 MGHRA, CDR2 YSYEKL. Deletions cut 1 base from V and 5 bases from J, with 8 bases between. This CDR3 is built from 14 residues. This chain's CDR3 is CASSQGGTTGELFF. The CDR3 bases are TGCGCCAGCAGCCAAGGCGGGACGACCGGGGAGCTGTTTTTT.

CDR3 amino acids: CASSLTRSQDNPSYNEQFF. CDR3 coding DNA: TGTGCCAGCAGCTTGACAAGGTCCCAGGACAACCCTTCCTACAATGAGCAGTTCTTC. The chain uses TRBV13 and TRBJ2-1, with D maybe TRBD1 (5 bases). The CDR3 totals 19 residues. V dropped 3 bases and J dropped 1 base, with 22 bases sitting between them. CDR1 PRHDT and CDR2 FYEKMQ come from the germline V gene (reference sequence).

This clone has a single count. The junction shows a germline mismatch at one end, possibly a read error. The genes are TRBV7-7 and TRBJ2-2; D tentatively reads TRBD1 or TRBD2 (5 bases each). The germline CDR1 and CDR2 sequences are SSHAT and FNYEAQ (reference sequence). This CDR3 is built from 14 residues. CDR3 DNA sequence: TGTGCTAGCAGCTTAGAGGGGTTAGGCGGGGAGCTGTTTTTT. Translated: CASSLEGLGGELFF.

The chain couples TRBV4-1 to TRBJ1-2; no reliable D call. The CDR3 is 17 residues long. V lost 1 base and J lost 0, with 15 bases in between. Per germline, CDR1 MGHRA and CDR2 YSYEKL. DNA for the CDR3: TGCGCCAGCAGCCAAGGTTTAGCACTAGAAGCTAACTATGGCTACACCTTC. Its protein product is CASSQGLALEANYGYTF.

V usage is TRBV5-1 and J usage is TRBJ2-7, with 8 bases identical to TRBD2. The CDR3 runs to 16 residues. V trimming: 0 bases; J trimming: 2 bases; junction bases outside the gene matches: 7. CDR1 SGHRS and CDR2 YFSETQ come from the germline V gene. CDR3 loop: CASSLAVTSEAYEQYF. The CDR3 coding sequence is TGCGCCAGCAGCTTGGCCGTGACTAGCGAGGCCTACGAGCAGTACTTC.

The genes are TRBV7-9 and TRBJ1-4; 9 positions match TRBD1. The CDR3 loop spans 13 amino acids. Germline-derived CDR1 and CDR2 are SEHNR and FQNEAQ (reference sequence). V was clipped by 8 bases and J by 7 bases; unmatched bases: 5. The CDR3 protein is CASWDRESEKLFF. CDR3 nucleotide sequence: TGTGCCAGCTGGGACAGGGAAAGTGAAAAACTGTTTTTT.

The chain couples TRBV13 to TRBJ2-3; the match to TRBD2 covers 14 bases. The length of the CDR3 is 18 residues. Germline V gene lookup returns CDR1 PRHDT and CDR2 FYEKMQ (reference sequence). The trim removed 2 bases at V and 1 base at J, leaving 5 bases unmatched. Written as DNA, the CDR3 is TGTGCCAGCAGCTTAAGACTAGCGGGGGGGCCGGGCACAGATACGCAGTATTTT. Its protein product is CASSLRLAGGPGTDTQYF.

V and J are TRBV7-9 and TRBJ2-3; 9 bases match TRBD2. J gave up 5 bases and V 0 bases, and 6 bases lay outside the gene matches. The CDR3 covers 16 residues. CDR1 SEHNR and CDR2 FQNEAQ come from the germline V gene (reference sequence). The CDR3 here is CASSLAIAGDIDTQYF. The CDR3 DNA follows: TGTGCCAGCAGCTTAGCAATAGCGGGGGATATAGATACGCAGTATTTT. The full variable domain, completed using reference TRBV7-9 and TRBJ2-3, is DTGVSQNPRHKITKRGQNVTFRCDPISEHNRLYWYRQTLGQGPEFLTYFQNEAQLEKSRLLSDRFSAERPKGSFSTLEIQRTEQGDSAMYLCASSLAIAGDIDTQYFGPGTRLTVL.

This chain joins TRBV27 and TRBJ2-7; D uncertain. This CDR3 comprises 14 residues. V was pared by 0 bases and J by 3 bases, with 9 bases between. Germline CDR1 and CDR2: MNHEY and SMNVEV (reference sequence). For the CDR3, the DNA is TGTGCCAGCAGTTTATCCTTTAGATTCTACGAGCAGTACTTC. This encodes CASSLSFRFYEQYF.

V is TRBV27 and J is TRBJ1-2; a weak D match, TRBD1 (5 bases). CDR1 and CDR2 from the germline V gene are MNHEY and SMNVEV (reference sequence). V was cut by 3 bases and J by 4 bases, with 12 bases left in between. This CDR3 has 14 residues. CDR3 sequence reads: CASSFKQVGYGYTF. The DNA for the CDR3 is TGTGCCAGCAGTTTCAAACAGGTTGGCTATGGCTACACCTTC.

J is TRBJ2-3 and V is TRBV9, with D possibly TRBD2 on 5 matching bases. Germline lookup yields CDR1 SGDLS and CDR2 YYNGEE. The CDR3 has 14 residues. V was trimmed by 0 bases and J by 2 bases, leaving 7 bases between them. CDR3 sequence: CASSVGDYTDTQYF. The CDR3 DNA sequence: TGTGCCAGCAGCGTAGGAGACTACACAGATACGCAGTATTTT.

This clone was counted only a few times. This chain links TRBV11-2 with TRBJ1-1, with D tentatively TRBD1 (5 bases). Trimming shortened V by 5 bases and J by 1 base, and 11 bases separated the two germline ends. This CDR3 contains 14 residues. The germline V gene encodes CDR1 SGHAT and CDR2 FQNNGV. The DNA for the CDR3 is TGTGCCAGCAGCGGAAAGGGGCCGAACACTGAAGCTTTCTTT. Its protein product is CASSGKGPNTEAFF.

The chain recombines TRBV6-1 with TRBJ2-2; 10 nucleotides match TRBD2. Trimming took 6 bases from V and 3 from J; bases not matched to a gene: 16. Germline CDR1 MNHNS, CDR2 SASEGT. The CDR3 length is 19 residues. This CDR3 reads CASSEPPSGGAVDTGELFF. The CDR3 region has the DNA TGTGCCAGCAGCGAACCCCCAAGCGGGGGGGCCGTTGACACCGGGGAGCTGTTTTTT.

The gene calls are TRBV29-1 and TRBJ2-5; the D is unclear. CDR1 is SQVTM, CDR2 ANQGSEA, per germline. This CDR3 has 14 residues. Trimming cost V 2 bases and J 3 bases, with 13 bases left between them. CDR3 in DNA: TGCAGCGTTGAAATTTTGGTTCCTAAAGAGACCCAGTACTTC. As protein: CSVEILVPKETQYF. The variable domain in full, completed from reference TRBV29-1 and TRBJ2-5, reads SAVISQKPSRDICQRGTSLTIQCQVDSQVTMMFWYRQQPGQSLTLIATANQGSEATYESGFVIDKFPISRPNLTFSTLTVSNMSPEDSSIYLCSVEILVPKETQYFGPGTRLLVL.

V and J are TRBV5-3 and TRBJ1-2; D not certain. TRBV5-3 qualifies as an ORF whose function is uncertain. The V and J ends lost 4 bases and 3 bases respectively, with 16 bases between them. The CDR3 contains 15 residues. Written as DNA, the CDR3 is TGTGCCAGAAGCCAAGAGGGTTTCTTGGACTATGGCTACACCTTC. Translation: CARSQEGFLDYGYTF.

The chain has TRBV6-1 and TRBJ1-5; 7 bases match TRBD1. Germline values: CDR1 MNHNS, CDR2 SASEGT. J lost 0 bases, V lost 4 bases, and 3 bases had no gene match. This CDR3 region has 15 residues. The CDR3 loop reads CASSVGTDSNQPQHF. For the CDR3, the DNA is TGTGCCAGCAGTGTCGGGACAGATAGCAATCAGCCCCAGCATTTT.

V is TRBV27 and J is TRBJ1-2; 7 bases map to TRBD1. Germline-derived CDR1 and CDR2 are MNHEY and SMNVEV (reference sequence). After removal of 2 bases from V and 2 bases from J, the junction contained 8 bases not matched to a gene. The CDR3 contains 16 residues. CDR3 protein: CASSLTAQGGNYGYTF. As DNA, the CDR3 is TGTGCCAGCAGTTTAACCGCTCAGGGGGGCAACTATGGCTACACCTTC.

The chain has TRBV6-1 and TRBJ2-1; D perhaps matches TRBD1 (5 bases). Trimming shortened V by 6 bases and J by 4 bases, and 13 bases separated the two germline ends. This CDR3 has 14 residues. Germline values: CDR1 MNHNS, CDR2 SASEGT. DNA for the CDR3: TGTGCCAGCAGCAATTCAGACAGTTACAATGAGCAGTTCTTC. Translation gives CASSNSDSYNEQFF.

This chain joins TRBV14 and TRBJ2-1, with 9 bases aligning to TRBD1. This CDR3 contains 19 residues. V trimming: 0 bases; J trimming: 5 bases; junction bases outside the gene matches: 14. Germline V gene sequence: CDR1 SGHDN, CDR2 FVKESK. CDR3: CASSQDFRQGVFFDNEQFF. The CDR3 region has the DNA TGTGCCAGCAGCCAAGATTTTAGACAGGGGGTTTTTTTCGACAATGAGCAGTTCTTC.

For the CDR3, the DNA is TGTGCCAGCAGCGTAGAGGCCAGGTCAGCCTACAATGAGCAGTTCTTC. It encodes CASSVEARSAYNEQFF. This rearrangement joins TRBV9 to TRBJ2-1; no definite D call. Looked up from germline, CDR1 is SGDLS and CDR2 is YYNGEE. V was trimmed by 0 bases and J by 2 bases, leaving 12 bases between them. The length of the CDR3 is 16 residues.

The V call is TRBV19, the J call TRBJ2-7, with 9 positions matching TRBD1. Germline CDR1 is LNHDA and CDR2 is SQIVND (reference sequence). This CDR3 has 15 residues. V dropped 5 bases and J dropped 3; count of bases not matched to a gene: 8. CDR3 residues: CASSPTGTGNYEQYF. For the CDR3, the DNA is TGTGCCAGTAGTCCGACCGGGACAGGGAACTACGAGCAGTACTTC.

The chain couples TRBV2 to TRBJ1-6; 7 nucleotides align to TRBD1. V gave up 4 bases and J gave up 6 bases; unmatched junction bases: 9. Germline V gene data show CDR1 as SNHLY and CDR2 as FYNNEI. The CDR3 has 16 amino acids. The CDR3 DNA reads TGTGCCAGCAGTGTAGAATATAACAGGGGTAATTCACCCCTCCACTTT. Protein sequence: CASSVEYNRGNSPLHF.

The table lists this clone with a count of one. This rearrangement joins TRBV28 to TRBJ2-7, with 8 bases fitting TRBD2. Germline CDR1 and CDR2: MDHEN and SYDVKM. This CDR3 spans 14 amino acids. With V trimmed by 6 bases and J by 4 bases, 8 bases remained unmatched. CDR3 sequence reads: CASRRGGTPYEQYF. CDR3 DNA sequence: TGTGCCAGCAGACGGGGGGGGACACCATACGAGCAGTACTTC.

The gene calls are TRBV29-1 and TRBJ1-2; 7 bases line up with TRBD1. The CDR3 sequence is 15 residues long. The V gene end was trimmed by 1 base and the J gene end by 5 bases; junction bases not matched to a gene: 10. CDR1 and CDR2 from the germline V gene are SQVTM and ANQGSEA. CDR3 loop: CSVEVEDRRLYGYTF. The CDR3 DNA sequence: TGCAGCGTTGAAGTTGAGGACAGGAGACTTTATGGCTACACCTTC.

The V and J genes are TRBV29-1 and TRBJ2-7; D uncertain. Germline V gene lookup returns CDR1 SQVTM and CDR2 ANQGSEA. The CDR3 runs 12 residues. V gave up 3 bases and J gave up 3 bases, with 9 bases separating them. CDR3 sequence reads: CSVEAQDYEQYF. In nucleotides, the CDR3 is TGCAGCGTTGAGGCGCAGGACTACGAGCAGTACTTC.

The chain carries TRBV11-2 and TRBJ2-7; D is perhaps TRBD2 (5 bases). The V end was cut by 5 bases, the J end by 0 bases, with 8 bases between. Germline V CDR1 and CDR2: SGHAT, FQNNGV. The CDR3 covers 13 residues. The CDR3 sequence is CASSPGDSYEQYF. DNA for the CDR3: TGTGCCAGCAGCCCCGGGGACTCCTACGAGCAGTACTTC.